This TCR beta chain derives from a study of blood T cell repertoires in COVID-19. Study at large: From T cells, B-cell-depleted T cells, or PBMCs came the material, which was cDNA or gDNA.

Recruited during active infection, patients (from Seattle) were subsequently followed longitudinally. This clone was counted between two and nine times. Using immunoSEQ multiplex PCR, the repertoire was profiled, and TCRdb retains in-frame clones only, with some absent. Seen here are tens of thousands of clones, approximately 84% observed once, and the top ten hold about 15%. CDR1 and CDR2 (germline): LNHDA, SQIVND (reference sequence). V shed 5 bases and J shed 0 bases, with 9 bases lying between them. The CDR3 consists of 14 residues. The chain uses TRBV19 and TRBJ2-3; a possible D gene is TRBD1 (6 bases). The clonotype originates from a man in his forties with COVID-19, enrolled during active disease. Material for sequencing was peripheral blood. The CDR3 coding sequence is TGTGCCAGTAGTCAGGGGATCAGCACAGATACGCAGTATTTT. It encodes CASSQGISTDTQYF.